The 16 T cell receptor beta chains listed next were all sequenced from one sample in a study of blood T cell repertoires in COVID-19. The data were produced by immunoSEQ multiplex PCR, yet TCRdb's version contains in-frame clones alone and is incomplete. In the table there are 360,000 or so clones, about nine tenths of which are singletons. The specimen sequenced was PBMCs or T cells enriched from blood (not recorded which). These receptors all stem from a woman in her 30s who had recovered from COVID-19.

The chain joins TRBV29-1 to TRBJ2-1, with 9 bases aligning to TRBD2. J gave up 3 bases and V 7 bases, and 10 bases lay outside the gene matches. The germline gives CDR1 SQVTM, CDR2 ANQGSEA. The CDR3 is made up of 15 amino acids. DNA of the CDR3: TGCAGCGGAGAAGCCGGGACTAGCAGCTACAATGAGCAGTTCTTC. Amino acids: CSGEAGTSSYNEQFF.

The chain has TRBV28 and TRBJ1-1; D is ambiguous. CDR3 length equals 14 residues. V was clipped by 4 bases and J by 1 base, with 10 bases between them. The germline gives CDR1 MDHEN, CDR2 SYDVKM. CDR3 residues: CASSSFASNTEAFF. CDR3 bases: TGTGCCAGCAGTTCATTCGCGTCGAACACTGAAGCTTTCTTT.

This clone occurred once. The gene calls are TRBV7-6 and TRBJ2-1; 12 bases are shared with TRBD2. Germline trimming cut 5 bases from V and 3 bases from J; bases unmatched to any gene: 8. The CDR3 is 17 amino acids. Germline loops: CDR1 SGHVS, CDR2 FNYEAQ. CDR3 sequence reads: CASSDLAGGQGYNEQFF. The CDR3 nucleotides are TGTGCCAGCAGCGATCTAGCGGGGGGGCAAGGCTACAATGAGCAGTTCTTC.

The chain employs TRBV6-2 or TRBV6-3 and TRBJ1-5; D is unclear. The CDR3 contains 14 residues. V was shortened by 0 bases and J by 1 base, with 4 bases between the two germline ends. CDR1 and CDR2 from the germline V gene are MNHEY and SVGEGT. The CDR3 DNA reads as TGTGCCAGCAGTTACTCCGGGAGCAATCAGCCCCAGCATTTT. This codes for CASSYSGSNQPQHF.

This clone has only a few counts. The gene calls are TRBV7-3 and TRBJ2-7; 7 bases are shared with TRBD1. This CDR3 region has 12 residues. Germline V gene sequence: CDR1 SGHTA, CDR2 FQGTGA. The V gene end was trimmed by 5 bases and the J gene end by 6 bases; junction bases not matched to a gene: 4. The CDR3 is CASSENRGEQYF. The DNA for the CDR3 is TGTGCCAGCAGCGAAAACAGGGGCGAGCAGTACTTC.

The chain is built from TRBV18 and TRBJ2-1, with 7 bases that match TRBD1. With 3 bases clipped from V and 4 bases from J, the junction kept 9 bases outside the gene matches. The CDR3 totals 16 residues. From germline, CDR1 is KGHSH and CDR2 LQKENI. CDR3 region: CASSPLQGKGYNEQFF. In DNA, the CDR3 is TGTGCCAGCTCACCTCTACAGGGGAAGGGGTACAATGAGCAGTTCTTC.

This sequence joins TRBV11-2 and TRBJ1-1; the match to TRBD1 covers 10 bases. J was trimmed by 1 base and V by 5 bases; bases with no gene match: 16. Looked up from germline, CDR1 is SGHAT and CDR2 is FQNNGV. The CDR3 contains 19 residues. CDR3 sequence reads: CASSIRDRGATRRNTEAFF. The CDR3 region has the DNA TGTGCCAGCAGCATTAGGGACAGGGGTGCAACGCGGAGGAACACTGAAGCTTTCTTT.

This clone came up a few times. The CDR3 reads CASSVGQGAHWEQYF. Written as DNA, the CDR3 is TGTGCCAGCAGCGTAGGCCAGGGGGCCCACTGGGAGCAGTACTTC. V is TRBV9 and J is TRBJ2-7; 8 positions agree with TRBD1. The V segment lost 0 bases and the J segment 7 bases; nucleotides outside the gene matches: 9. Germline values: CDR1 SGDLS, CDR2 YYNGEE. The CDR3 totals 15 residues.

This sequence joins TRBV18 and TRBJ2-3; the D gene is possibly TRBD1 (5 bases). The CDR3 sequence is 14 residues long. Germline V gene sequence: CDR1 KGHSH, CDR2 LQKENI. The V and J ends lost 3 bases and 1 base respectively, with 8 bases between them. CDR3 coding DNA: TGTGCCAGCTCACCCGTGGGGCGCACAGATACGCAGTATTTT. Encoded protein: CASSPVGRTDTQYF.

This clone has just one count. The chain is built from TRBV4-1 and TRBJ1-1, with no clear D. V shed 6 bases and J shed 0 bases, with 17 bases lying between them. This CDR3 region has 16 residues. The germline V gene has CDR1 MGHRA and CDR2 YSYEKL. CDR3 sequence reads: CASRSGRLTMNTEAFF. The DNA for the CDR3 is TGCGCCAGCAGAAGCGGTAGGCTTACAATGAACACTGAAGCTTTCTTT.

This clone was seen just once. The rearrangement joins TRBV29-1 to TRBJ1-1; no definite D call. The germline gives CDR1 SQVTM, CDR2 ANQGSEA. CDR3 length equals 13 residues. With 3 bases removed from V and 0 bases from J, the gap between germline ends came to 8 bases. The CDR3 spells CSVDRRMNTEAFF. CDR3 nucleotide sequence: TGCAGCGTTGACCGTCGTATGAACACTGAAGCTTTCTTT.

V gene TRBV9 combines with J gene TRBJ1-1; TRBD1 is a possible D gene (6 bases). This CDR3 contains 13 residues. Germline V CDR1 and CDR2: SGDLS, YYNGEE. Trimming left V 0 bases short and J 6 bases short, with 9 bases between. DNA of the CDR3: TGTGCCAGCAGCGTAGTTGGACAGCCTGAAGCTTTCTTT. It yields the protein CASSVVGQPEAFF.

The gene calls are TRBV10-3 and TRBJ1-2, with D tentatively TRBD1 (5 bases). Germline V gene lookup returns CDR1 ENHRY and CDR2 SYGVKD. The V and J ends lost 3 bases and 6 bases respectively, with 23 bases between them. The length of the CDR3 is 17 residues. CDR3 bases: TGTGCCATCAGTGACGGATGGGGGGGACTGTTATTCGATGGCTACACCTTC. Amino acids: CAISDGWGGLLFDGYTF.

The chain carries TRBV29-1 and TRBJ1-2, with 7 bases lining up with TRBD1. Germline values: CDR1 SQVTM, CDR2 ANQGSEA. V gave up 5 bases and J gave up 4 bases; unmatched junction bases: 10. The CDR3 spans 14 residues. CDR3 residues: CSVYSGTAVYGYTF. The CDR3 DNA follows: TGCAGCGTTTATTCGGGGACAGCTGTCTATGGCTACACCTTC.

This rearrangement joins TRBV19 to TRBJ2-2, with a weak D call TRBD1 (6 bases). V was trimmed by 4 bases and J by 1 base, leaving 16 bases between them. CDR1 is LNHDA and CDR2 is SQIVND in the germline V gene (reference sequence). The CDR3 runs to 17 residues. CDR3 nucleotide sequence: TGTGCCAGTAGTACGGCTGCCGGGACAAGGAACACCGGGGAGCTGTTTTTT. Amino acids: CASSTAAGTRNTGELFF.

The rearrangement joins TRBV30 to TRBJ2-5, with D perhaps TRBD1 (5 bases). Per germline, CDR1 GTSNPN and CDR2 SVGIG (reference sequence). V lost 3 bases and J lost 1, with 9 bases in between. This CDR3 comprises 13 residues. The CDR3 bases are TGTGCCTGGAGAGTGCAGGGCCAAGAGACCCAGTACTTC. As protein: CAWRVQGQETQYF.